The present TCR beta chain was sequenced within a study of blood T cell repertoires in COVID-19. Only in-frame clones appear in the TCRdb table, and some are missing; sequencing was by immunoSEQ multiplex PCR. The profile shows around 150,000 clones, around 90% of them singletons. The origin of this receptor is a man in his 60s with acute or convalescent COVID-19. The specimen was peripheral blood.

CDR3 DNA: TGTGCCAGCAGCCAAGATGTCGGGACAGGGCCCTCTAACTATGGCTACACCTTC. It encodes CASSQDVGTGPSNYGYTF. This chain uses TRBV3-1 (or the pseudogene TRBV3-2) with TRBJ1-2; 9 nucleotides align to TRBD1. Unmatched junction bases numbered 8, after V lost 0 bases and J lost 0 bases. The CDR3 sequence is 18 residues long. Germline lookup yields CDR1 LGHDT and CDR2 YNNKEL (reference sequence).